The clone carrying this T cell receptor beta chain has more than one count but fewer than ten. The target antigen is unknown. Each donor contributed 90,000 to 100,000 T cells on average, unsorted. This sample is drawn from a study of T cells in tuberculosis. Study overall: T cells were selected with CD1B tetramers loaded with glucose monomycolate. Study-wide results and limits: Smaller distances to GMM-specific TCRs suggested their expansion in active tuberculosis.

Sequenced by immunoSEQ multiplex PCR; TCRdb stores in-frame clones only, minus some. The table includes some 26,000 clones, around 94% detected once. Looked up from germline, CDR1 is SGHTA and CDR2 is FQGNSA. The CDR3 length is 15 residues. Trimming removed 5 bases at V and 8 bases at J, with 19 bases between. V and J are TRBV7-2 and TRBJ1-5; D possibly corresponds to TRBD1 (5 bases). Sequenced: PBMCs. The clonotype originates from a donor aged 10-29 years with latent tuberculosis or without tuberculosis infection. Some clones in this sample may be carry-over from other donors' samples. The chain's CDR3 is CASSRLGGSLEPQHF. Here the CDR3 DNA reads TGTGCCAGCAGCCGGTTGGGGGGGTCATTAGAGCCCCAGCATTTT.